This T cell receptor beta chain is drawn from a study of low-dose radiotherapy and immunotherapy resistance in tumors. Across the study: For Cohort 1, fractions of 0.5 Gy were given every 2 weeks, reaching 6.5 Gy overall.

This CDR3 comprises 13 residues. Germline V gene lookup returns CDR1 GTSNPN and CDR2 SVGIG (reference sequence). Gene-specific TRAV and TRBV primers were used for first-strand cDNA, covering alpha and beta chains. TCR amplification ran 15 to 20 PCR cycles using constant-region and V-primer adapter primers. Each CDR3 protein is one row after TCRdb ran MiXCR on the reads. The repertoire has some 16,000 distinct CDR3 sequences, approximately 70% of them found once; the top ten carry approximately 5.4%. Donors were administered nivolumab, ipilimumab, aspirin and low-dose cyclophosphamide, together with low-dose radiotherapy.

This sequence was found in a human donor with advanced metastatic prostate, ovarian, gallbladder or colorectal cancer (not recorded which). This table probably holds off-target reads from a library built for another chain. The chain links TRBV30 to TRBJ2-7; 11 bases agree with TRBD2. The CDR3 DNA is TGTAGCGCTAGCGGGGGGAATACCTACGAGCAGTACTTC. This sequence encodes CSASGGNTYEQYF.